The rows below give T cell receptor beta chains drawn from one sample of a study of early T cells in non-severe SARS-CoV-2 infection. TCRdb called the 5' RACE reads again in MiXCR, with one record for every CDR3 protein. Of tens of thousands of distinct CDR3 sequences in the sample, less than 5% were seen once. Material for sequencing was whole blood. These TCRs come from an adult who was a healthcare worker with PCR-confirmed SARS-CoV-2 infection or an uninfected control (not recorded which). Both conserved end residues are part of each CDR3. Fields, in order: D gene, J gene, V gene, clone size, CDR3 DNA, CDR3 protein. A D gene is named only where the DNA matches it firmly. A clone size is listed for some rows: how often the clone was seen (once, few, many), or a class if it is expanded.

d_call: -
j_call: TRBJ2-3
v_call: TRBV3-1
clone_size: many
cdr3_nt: TGTGCCAGCAGCCAGCGGGGAGATACGCAGTATTTT
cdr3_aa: CASSQRGDTQYF

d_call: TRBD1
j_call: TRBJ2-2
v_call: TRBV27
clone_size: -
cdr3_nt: TGTGCCAGCAGTCCAACGACAGGGTGGACCGGGGAGCTGTTTTTT
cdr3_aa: CASSPTTGWTGELFF

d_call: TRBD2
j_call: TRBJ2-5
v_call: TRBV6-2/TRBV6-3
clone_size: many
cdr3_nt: TGTGCCAGCAGTTACGGACTAGCGGGAGTTGGAGAGACCCAGTACTTC
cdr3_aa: CASSYGLAGVGETQYF

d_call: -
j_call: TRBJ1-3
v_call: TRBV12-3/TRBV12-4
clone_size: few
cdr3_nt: TGTGCCAGCAGCGGGGCAGGGCCGAGCTCTGGAAACACCATATATTTT
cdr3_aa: CASSGAGPSSGNTIYF

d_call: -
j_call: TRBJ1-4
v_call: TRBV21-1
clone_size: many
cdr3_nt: TGTGCCAGCAGCCCTACGGGGGAGGGAGATGAAAAACTGTTTTTT
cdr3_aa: CASSPTGEGDEKLFF

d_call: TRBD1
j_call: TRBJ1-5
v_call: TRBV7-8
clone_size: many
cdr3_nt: TGTGCCAGCAGCCGAGGGGGCGGCAATCAGCCCCAGCATTTT
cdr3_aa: CASSRGGGNQPQHF

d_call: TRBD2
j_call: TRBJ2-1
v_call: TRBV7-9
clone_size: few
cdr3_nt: TGTGCCAGCAGCCCCCCGCGGTGGGTAGCGGGGAACAATGAGCAGTTCTTC
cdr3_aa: CASSPPRWVAGNNEQFF

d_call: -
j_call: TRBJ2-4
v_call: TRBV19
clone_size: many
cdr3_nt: TGTGCCAGTAGTAATCGGGACATTCAGTACTTC
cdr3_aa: CASSNRDIQYF

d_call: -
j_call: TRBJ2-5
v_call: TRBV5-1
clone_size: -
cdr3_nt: TGCGCCAGCAGCTCTGGAGCGAGATACCAAGAGACCCAGTACTTC
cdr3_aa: CASSSGARYQETQYF

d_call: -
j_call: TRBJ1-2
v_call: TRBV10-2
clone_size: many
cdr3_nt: TGCGCCAGCAGTCGTACTGGGACTGAAGGCTACACCTTC
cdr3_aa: CASSRTGTEGYTF

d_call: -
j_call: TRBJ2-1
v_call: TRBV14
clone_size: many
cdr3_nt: TGTGCCAGCACCCCGCTAGGCTACAATGAGCAGTTCTTC
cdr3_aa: CASTPLGYNEQFF

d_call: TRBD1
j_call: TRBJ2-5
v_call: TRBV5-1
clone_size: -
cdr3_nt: TGCGCCAGCAGCTTGGACGGGACAGGAATTGAGACCCAGTACTTC
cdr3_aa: CASSLDGTGIETQYF

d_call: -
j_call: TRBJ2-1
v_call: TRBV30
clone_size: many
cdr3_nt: TGTGCCTGGAGTCAGACTCGTTTTGAGCAGTTCTTC
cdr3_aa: CAWSQTRFEQFF

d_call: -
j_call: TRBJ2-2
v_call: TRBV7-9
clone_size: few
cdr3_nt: TGTGCCAGCAGCTTCTACAGGGGAGGGAGCACCGGGGAGCTGTTTTTT
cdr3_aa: CASSFYRGGSTGELFF

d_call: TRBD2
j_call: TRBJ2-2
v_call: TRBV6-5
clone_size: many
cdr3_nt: TGTGCCAGCAGTTACTACTTGGGACTAGCGGGAGCCGGGGAGCTGTTTTTT
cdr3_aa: CASSYYLGLAGAGELFF

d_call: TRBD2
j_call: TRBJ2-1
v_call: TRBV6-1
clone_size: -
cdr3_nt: TGTGCCAGCAGTGAATTTAGCGGGAACTCCTACAATGAGCAGTTCTTC
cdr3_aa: CASSEFSGNSYNEQFF

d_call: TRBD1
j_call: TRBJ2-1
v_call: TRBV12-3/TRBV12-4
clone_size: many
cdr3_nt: TGTGCCAGCAGTCAAGGGACAGGGAGAGATGAGCAGTTCTTC
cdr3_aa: CASSQGTGRDEQFF

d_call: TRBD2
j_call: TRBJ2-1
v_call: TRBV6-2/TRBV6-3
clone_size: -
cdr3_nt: TGTGCCAGCAGTTACGCTACTAGCGATGAGCAGTTCTTC
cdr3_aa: CASSYATSDEQFF

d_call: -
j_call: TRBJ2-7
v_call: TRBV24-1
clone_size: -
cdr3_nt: TGTGCCACCAGTGACGGCGGTACCTACGAGCAGTACTTC
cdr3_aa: CATSDGGTYEQYF

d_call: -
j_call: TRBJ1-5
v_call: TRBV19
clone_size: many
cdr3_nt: TGTGCCAGTAGTTGGCAGACCAATCAGCCCCAGCATTTT
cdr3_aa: CASSWQTNQPQHF

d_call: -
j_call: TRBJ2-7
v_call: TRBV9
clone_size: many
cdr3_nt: TGTGCCAGCAGCCCCGCGGGAACGATCTACGAGCAGTACTTC
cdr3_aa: CASSPAGTIYEQYF

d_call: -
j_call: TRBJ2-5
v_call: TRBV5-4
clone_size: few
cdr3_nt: TGTGCCAGCAGCTGGAGAGACTACCCCCAAGAGACCCAGTACTTC
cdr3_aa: CASSWRDYPQETQYF

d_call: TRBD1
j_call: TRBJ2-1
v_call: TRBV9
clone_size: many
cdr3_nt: TGTGCCAGCAGCGTACTGGGACAGTCCTACAATGAGCAGTTCTTC
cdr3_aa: CASSVLGQSYNEQFF